This TCR beta chain was captured in a study of CD8 T cells in ankylosing spondylitis. Study conclusions and caveats: Researchers report that disease-linked clones proved CD8+ and relatively rare in peripheral blood.

V shed 5 bases and J shed 5 bases, with 16 bases lying between them. The CDR3 extends over 15 amino acids. Making the TCR beta libraries involved quantitative 5'-RACE with molecular barcodes. TCRdb ran MiXCR on the 5' RACE reads and lists one entry per CDR3 protein. The repertoire holds under 450,000 distinct CDR3 sequences, with 20% to 25% as singletons. About this clonotype itself: As yet, its antigen is unknown.

Sequencing was done on a sample of blood, either unsorted or a sorted T cell fraction (not recorded which). The sequence came from a male donor with ankylosing spondylitis or in good health (not recorded which). This sequence joins TRBV12-3 or TRBV12-4 and TRBJ1-5; perhaps TRBD1 as D (6 bases). The CDR3 sequence is CASSRTGQGYQPQHF. CDR3 sequence (DNA): TGTGCCAGCAGTCGGACGGGACAAGGGTATCAGCCCCAGCATTTT.